The rows below give T cell receptor beta chains drawn from one sample of a study of T cells in Graves' hyperthyroidism and ophthalmopathy. TCRdb redid the calling of the multiplex PCR reads with MiXCR, one entry per CDR3 protein. Seen here are tens of thousands of distinct CDR3 sequences, roughly 50% observed once, and the top ten hold roughly a third. The sample comprised peripheral blood or thyroid tissue (not recorded which). The receptor source for this set is a man aged 18 to 30 with Graves' hyperthyroidism. Both conserved end residues are part of each CDR3. Each record gives: V gene, D gene, J gene, clone size, CDR3 length, CDR3 DNA, CDR3 protein. D genes are given only for firm matches. Only part of the rows carry a size: once, few, many, or a class if the clone is expanded.

V gene: TRBV5-5; D gene: -; J gene: TRBJ2-6; clone size: many; CDR3 length: 14; CDR3 DNA: TGTGCCAGCAGGTCCCAATCTGGGGCCAACGTCCTGACTTTC; CDR3 protein: CASRSQSGANVLTF
V gene: TRBV7-2; D gene: -; J gene: TRBJ2-7; clone size: -; CDR3 length: 11; CDR3 DNA: TGTGCCAGCAGCTCTTTCTACGAGCAGTACTTC; CDR3 protein: CASSSFYEQYF
V gene: TRBV4-3; D gene: -; J gene: TRBJ2-5; clone size: many; CDR3 length: 14; CDR3 DNA: TGCGCCAGCAGCCAAGGGTGGGGCCCAGAGACCCAGTACTTC; CDR3 protein: CASSQGWGPETQYF
V gene: TRBV27; D gene: -; J gene: TRBJ1-1; clone size: many; CDR3 length: 13; CDR3 DNA: TGTGCCAGCAGTTTAGGCGTGTCGGGGGAAGCTTTCTTT; CDR3 protein: CASSLGVSGEAFF
V gene: TRBV7-9; D gene: TRBD2; J gene: TRBJ2-6; clone size: -; CDR3 length: 16; CDR3 DNA: TGTGCCAGCAGCCCCCGGGGGGACTCTGGGGCCAACGTCCTGACTTTC; CDR3 protein: CASSPRGDSGANVLTF
V gene: TRBV29-1; D gene: -; J gene: TRBJ2-7; clone size: -; CDR3 length: 12; CDR3 DNA: TGCAGCGCCATGAGAGGGTCCTACGAGCAGTACTTC; CDR3 protein: CSAMRGSYEQYF
V gene: TRBV20-1; D gene: TRBD1; J gene: TRBJ2-7; clone size: -; CDR3 length: 12; CDR3 DNA: TGCAGTGCCTACAGGGGCGCGTCGGAGCAGTACTTC; CDR3 protein: CSAYRGASEQYF
V gene: TRBV15; D gene: -; J gene: TRBJ1-4; clone size: -; CDR3 length: 13; CDR3 DNA: TGTGCCACCAGCAGAGATGAAAATGAAAAACTGTTTTTT; CDR3 protein: CATSRDENEKLFF
V gene: TRBV6-2/TRBV6-3; D gene: TRBD1; J gene: TRBJ1-1; clone size: -; CDR3 length: 14; CDR3 DNA: TGTGCCAGCAGCTCCAGACAGGGCTTCACTGAAGCTTTCTTT; CDR3 protein: CASSSRQGFTEAFF
V gene: TRBV4-3; D gene: -; J gene: TRBJ2-2; clone size: many; CDR3 length: 14; CDR3 DNA: TGCGCCAGCAGCCAACTCCTGCTGACCGGGGAGCTGTTTTTT; CDR3 protein: CASSQLLLTGELFF
V gene: TRBV7-9; D gene: -; J gene: TRBJ1-1; clone size: -; CDR3 length: 13; CDR3 DNA: TGTGCCAGCAGCTCACAGACGCGCACTGAAGCTTTCTTT; CDR3 protein: CASSSQTRTEAFF
V gene: TRBV2; D gene: -; J gene: TRBJ1-1; clone size: -; CDR3 length: 14; CDR3 DNA: TGTGCCAGCAGTGGGTACAGGGTGAACACTGAAGCTTTCTTT; CDR3 protein: CASSGYRVNTEAFF
V gene: TRBV29-1; D gene: -; J gene: TRBJ2-5; clone size: -; CDR3 length: 11; CDR3 DNA: TGCAGCTTAAGTCGCCAAGAGACCCAGTACTTC; CDR3 protein: CSLSRQETQYF
V gene: TRBV7-2; D gene: -; J gene: TRBJ1-2; clone size: -; CDR3 length: 13; CDR3 DNA: TGTGCCAGCAGCTTAGGGACAATCTATGGCTACACCTTC; CDR3 protein: CASSLGTIYGYTF
V gene: TRBV2; D gene: -; J gene: TRBJ1-4; clone size: -; CDR3 length: 14; CDR3 DNA: TGTGCCAGCAGGGGACCTCCTAATAATGAAAAACTGTTTTTT; CDR3 protein: CASRGPPNNEKLFF
V gene: TRBV29-1; D gene: TRBD2; J gene: TRBJ2-5; clone size: -; CDR3 length: 16; CDR3 DNA: TGCAGCGTGAGGCCCGGGACTAGCGGGAGAAGAGAGACCCAGTACTTC; CDR3 protein: CSVRPGTSGRRETQYF